This is a list of T cell receptor beta chains from one sample in a study of blood T cell repertoires in COVID-19. Method: immunoSEQ multiplex PCR; TCRdb's copy keeps in-frame clones and lacks some. The sample holds tens of thousands of clones, around 80% seen once. The sequenced sample consisted of peripheral blood. These receptors were collected from a man between 60 and 70 years old with acute or convalescent COVID-19. The CDR3 runs from the conserved cysteine through the conserved F or W. The order of the fields is D gene, J gene, V gene, clone size, CDR3 DNA, CDR3 protein. The D gene is left open where the match is weak. Clone size is shown for a subset of rows, as once, few, many or a class of expanded clone.

.	TRBJ2-7	TRBV12-3/TRBV12-4	.	TGTGCCAGCAGCATCCAAGGGGGGGGGCGGCAGTACTTC	CASSIQGGGRQYF
TRBD1	TRBJ2-1	TRBV11-2	once	TGTGCCAGCAGCTTATGGACAGGGACCTACAATGAGCAGTTCTTC	CASSLWTGTYNEQFF
.	TRBJ1-1	TRBV28	.	TGTGCCAGCAGCCAAACGACAGTTAACACTGAAGCTTTCTTT	CASSQTTVNTEAFF
.	TRBJ2-2	TRBV6-5	.	TGTGCCAGCAGATCGGGACAGAACACCGGGGAGCTGTTTTTT	CASRSGQNTGELFF
TRBD2	TRBJ2-7	TRBV6-5	.	TGTGCCAGCAGCCCCGGACTAGCGGCCTACGAGCAGTACTTC	CASSPGLAAYEQYF
.	TRBJ1-2	TRBV19	many	TGTGCCAGTAGACGTCAGGACAGCTATGGCTACACCTTC	CASRRQDSYGYTF
TRBD1	TRBJ1-3	TRBV6-6	.	TGTGCCAGCACCCGGGACAGTGGAAACACCATATATTTT	CASTRDSGNTIYF
.	TRBJ1-4	TRBV18	.	TGTGCCAGCTCTTCGGACAGAGGTGAAAAACTGTTTTTT	CASSSDRGEKLFF
.	TRBJ1-1	TRBV19	few	TGTGCCAGTAGTTTGCGCAGGCTGGACACTGAAGCTTTCTTT	CASSLRRLDTEAFF
TRBD2	TRBJ2-2	TRBV11-3	.	TGTGCCAGCAGCCCCGGGACTAGCGGGAGAGGGAACACCGGGGAGCTGTTTTTT	CASSPGTSGRGNTGELFF
.	TRBJ2-7	TRBV7-2	.	TGTGCCAGCAGCATCGCGCCGTACGAGCAGTACTTC	CASSIAPYEQYF
.	TRBJ2-2	TRBV6-6	.	TGTGCCAGCAGTTACCCCCGACAGAACGCCGGGGAGCTGTTTTTT	CASSYPRQNAGELFF
.	TRBJ2-7	TRBV4-2	.	TGTGCCAGCAGCCAAGATGCAGGTAGGACCTACGAGCAGTACTTC	CASSQDAGRTYEQYF
TRBD2	TRBJ2-1	TRBV4-3	.	TGCGCCAGCAGCCAAGATGGGAGGGGACTAGCGAATGAGCAGTTCTTC	CASSQDGRGLANEQFF
TRBD1	TRBJ1-3	TRBV28	.	TGTGCCAGCACCCCTACAAAGGGGACAGGGGCAGACACCATATATTTT	CASTPTKGTGADTIYF
.	TRBJ1-5	TRBV27	.	TGTGCCAGCAGCCGAAAGGGGGGGCTGAACAATCAGCCCCAGCATTTT	CASSRKGGLNNQPQHF
.	TRBJ1-1	TRBV7-9	.	TGTGCCAGCAGCTGGCCCGGGGTTTCAGACACTGAAGCTTTCTTT	CASSWPGVSDTEAFF
.	TRBJ2-1	TRBV5-4	.	TGTGCCAGCAGCTTGATGCAGGGGCCAGGGGTCTACAATGAGCAGTTCTTC	CASSLMQGPGVYNEQFF
TRBD1	TRBJ2-5	TRBV27	.	TGTGCCACCGGGACAGGGTATGAGGAACAAGAGACCCAGTACTTC	CATGTGYEEQETQYF
TRBD1	TRBJ1-1	TRBV28	.	TGTGCCAGCAGTCTAGGTCGTGGGTGGACAGGGACCCGGTACATAGCTGAAGCTTTCTTT	CASSLGRGWTGTRYIAEAFF
TRBD2	TRBJ2-3	TRBV3-1/TRBV3-2	.	TGTGCCAGCAGCCATAAGCGGGATGCGGGAACAGATACGCAGTATTTT	CASSHKRDAGTDTQYF
TRBD1	TRBJ2-7	TRBV5-1	.	TGCGCCAGCAGCGCGGGACAGGGTAGCTCCTACGAGCAGTACTTC	CASSAGQGSSYEQYF
.	TRBJ2-7	TRBV4-3	.	TGCGCCAGCAGCCAAGTTAGCTGGACAGCCACCTACGAGCAGTACTTC	CASSQVSWTATYEQYF
.	TRBJ2-2	TRBV18	.	TGTGCCAGCTCTTCTGGGGGCCCCGGGGAGCTGTTTTTT	CASSSGGPGELFF
.	TRBJ2-7	TRBV4-3	few	TGCGCCAGCAGCCAAGAACCAGGGGTAACAGTTTACGAGCAGTACTTC	CASSQEPGVTVYEQYF
TRBD2	TRBJ2-5	TRBV13	.	TGTGCCAGCAGCTTAGTCCTAGCGGGAGTCCAAGAGACCCAGTACTTC	CASSLVLAGVQETQYF
TRBD2	TRBJ2-2	TRBV28	once	TGTGCCAGCAGTTTGCGGGGACTAGGGGACACCGGGGAGCTGTTTTTT	CASSLRGLGDTGELFF
.	TRBJ2-1	TRBV13	once	TGTGCCAGCAGCCCAGGACTTTACAATGAGCAGTTCTTC	CASSPGLYNEQFF
.	TRBJ1-2	TRBV4-3	.	TGCGCCAGCAGCCAAGGCGGCCGGGGGATGATCTATGGCTACACCTTC	CASSQGGRGMIYGYTF
TRBD1	TRBJ1-1	TRBV3-1/TRBV3-2	few	TGTGCCAGCAGCCAAAAGACCGGGACAGCAACCCCGAACACTGAAGCTTTCTTT	CASSQKTGTATPNTEAFF
.	TRBJ1-2	TRBV7-6	once	TGTGCCAGCAGCTCCCTCTTAGGCTACACCTTC	CASSSLLGYTF
.	TRBJ2-1	TRBV11-2	.	TGTGCCAGCAGCTATCCTCAGACAGTGAATGAGCAGTTCTTC	CASSYPQTVNEQFF
TRBD1	TRBJ1-2	TRBV29-1	.	TGCAGCGTTGGAGAATACAGGGGCGGCTACACCTTC	CSVGEYRGGYTF
.	TRBJ2-1	TRBV29-1	.	TGCAGCGTTGACCCCCCGAGCTCCTACAATGAGCAGTTCTTC	CSVDPPSSYNEQFF
.	TRBJ2-5	TRBV19	.	TGTGCCAGTAGTCGGGCGGAGGGGGAGACCCAGTACTTC	CASSRAEGETQYF
TRBD2	TRBJ2-7	TRBV2	.	TGTGCCAGCAGTGAACTAGCGGGAGACGCCTACGAGCAGTACTTC	CASSELAGDAYEQYF
.	TRBJ2-3	TRBV15	once	TGTGCCACCAGCAGAGATTGGGAAGGGGAAAGCACAGATACGCAGTATTTT	CATSRDWEGESTDTQYF
TRBD1	TRBJ1-6	TRBV2	.	TGTGCCAGCAAACGAACAGGGGGCGAATCACCCCTCCACTTT	CASKRTGGESPLHF
TRBD1	TRBJ1-1	TRBV28	.	TGTGCCAGCAGTTCAGAAAGACAGGGGGGAAGCACTGAAGCTTTCTTT	CASSSERQGGSTEAFF
.	TRBJ2-4	TRBV7-9	.	TGTGCCAGCAGCTTAGACGGGGTGACGGACATTCAGTACTTC	CASSLDGVTDIQYF
TRBD1	TRBJ2-7	TRBV29-1	.	TGCAGCGCCCTTCTACAGGGGTACTCCTACGAGCAGTACTTC	CSALLQGYSYEQYF
.	TRBJ2-5	TRBV15	few	TGTGCCACCAGCAGAGATCAGGGCCAAGAGACCCAGTACTTC	CATSRDQGQETQYF
.	TRBJ2-2	TRBV29-1	.	TGCAGCGTCCTCAGCTTTCGGGGTGGGGAGCTGTTTTTT	CSVLSFRGGELFF
TRBD1	TRBJ2-7	TRBV28	.	TGTGCCAGCAGGCTGACAGGGGGAGTCGAGCAGTACTTC	CASRLTGGVEQYF
.	TRBJ1-1	TRBV7-2	.	TGTGCCAGCAGCCCCAGGGCGGAGAACACTGAAGCTTTCTTT	CASSPRAENTEAFF
.	TRBJ2-5	TRBV25-1	.	TGTGCCAGCAGTGAAGTGGAGGCGGAGACCCAGTACTTC	CASSEVEAETQYF
.	TRBJ1-3	TRBV11-2	once	TGTGCCAGCAGGGAAGAAGGGGCCATATATTTT	CASREEGAIYF
.	TRBJ2-7	TRBV2	once	TGTGCCAGCAGTGCCTACAGGAGCTCCTACGAGCAGTACTTC	CASSAYRSSYEQYF
.	TRBJ1-1	TRBV7-9	once	TGTGCCAGCAGCTTACCAGAGACAGGCACTGAAGCTTTCTTT	CASSLPETGTEAFF
.	TRBJ1-1	TRBV7-9	.	TGTGCCAGCAGCTTAATACACCTTAACACTGAAGCTTTCTTT	CASSLIHLNTEAFF
.	TRBJ2-7	TRBV5-1	.	TGCGCCAGCACCGCAGGGTTTGGTGGAGGGATTGCCTACGAGCAGTACTTC	CASTAGFGGGIAYEQYF
.	TRBJ2-7	TRBV18	.	TGTGCCAGCTCACCCGGGACACAAACCTACGAGCAGTACTTC	CASSPGTQTYEQYF
.	TRBJ1-3	TRBV30	.	TGTGCCTGGAGTGTTAACGGGGGAAACACCATATATTTT	CAWSVNGGNTIYF
.	TRBJ2-7	TRBV30	.	TGTGCCTGGAGTCCCAACTACCACGAGCAGTACTTC	CAWSPNYHEQYF